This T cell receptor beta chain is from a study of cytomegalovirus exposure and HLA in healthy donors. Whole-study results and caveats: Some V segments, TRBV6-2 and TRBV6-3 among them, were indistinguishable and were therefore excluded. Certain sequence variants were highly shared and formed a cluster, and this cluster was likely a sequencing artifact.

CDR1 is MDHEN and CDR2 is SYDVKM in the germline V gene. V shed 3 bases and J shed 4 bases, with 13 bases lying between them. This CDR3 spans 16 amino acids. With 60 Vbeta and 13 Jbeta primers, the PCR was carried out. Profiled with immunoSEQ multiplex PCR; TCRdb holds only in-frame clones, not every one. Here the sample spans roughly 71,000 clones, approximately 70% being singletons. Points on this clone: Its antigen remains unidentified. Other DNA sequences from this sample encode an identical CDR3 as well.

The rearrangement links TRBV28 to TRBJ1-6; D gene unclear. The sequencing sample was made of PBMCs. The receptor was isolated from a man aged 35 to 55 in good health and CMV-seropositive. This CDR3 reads CASSFSVRGYNSPLHF. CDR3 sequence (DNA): TGTGCCAGCAGTTTCTCAGTGCGGGGTTATAATTCACCCCTCCACTTT.